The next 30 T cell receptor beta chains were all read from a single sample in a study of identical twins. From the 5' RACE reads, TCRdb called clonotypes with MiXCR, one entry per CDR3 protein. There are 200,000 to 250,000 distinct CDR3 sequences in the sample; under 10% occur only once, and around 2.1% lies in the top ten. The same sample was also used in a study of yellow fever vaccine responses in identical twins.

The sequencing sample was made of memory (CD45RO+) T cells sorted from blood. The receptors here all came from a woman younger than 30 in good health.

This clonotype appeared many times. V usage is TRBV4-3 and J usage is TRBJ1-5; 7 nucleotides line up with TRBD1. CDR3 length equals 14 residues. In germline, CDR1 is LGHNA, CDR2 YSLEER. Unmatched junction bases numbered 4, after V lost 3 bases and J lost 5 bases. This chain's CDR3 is CASSHDRADQPQHF. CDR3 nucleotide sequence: TGCGCCAGCAGCCATGACAGGGCGGATCAGCCCCAGCATTTT.

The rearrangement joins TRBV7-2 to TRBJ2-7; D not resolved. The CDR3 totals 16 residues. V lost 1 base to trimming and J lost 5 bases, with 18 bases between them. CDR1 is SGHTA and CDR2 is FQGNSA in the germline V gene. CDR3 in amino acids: CASSLGLGALLHEQYF. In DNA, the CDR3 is TGTGCCAGCAGCTTAGGCTTGGGTGCCCTCTTGCACGAGCAGTACTTC.

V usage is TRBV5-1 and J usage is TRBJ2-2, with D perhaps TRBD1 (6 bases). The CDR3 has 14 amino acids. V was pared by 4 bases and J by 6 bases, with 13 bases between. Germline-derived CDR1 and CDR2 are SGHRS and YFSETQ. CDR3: CASSAGTSAGELFF. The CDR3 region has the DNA TGCGCCAGCAGCGCAGGGACATCCGCCGGGGAGCTGTTTTTT.

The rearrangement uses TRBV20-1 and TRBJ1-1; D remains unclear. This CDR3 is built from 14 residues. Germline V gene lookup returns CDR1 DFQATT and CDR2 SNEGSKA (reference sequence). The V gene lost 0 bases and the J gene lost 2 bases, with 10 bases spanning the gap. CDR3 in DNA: TGCAGTGCTAGAGATCTAAGGATAAACACTGAAGCTTTCTTT. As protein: CSARDLRINTEAFF.

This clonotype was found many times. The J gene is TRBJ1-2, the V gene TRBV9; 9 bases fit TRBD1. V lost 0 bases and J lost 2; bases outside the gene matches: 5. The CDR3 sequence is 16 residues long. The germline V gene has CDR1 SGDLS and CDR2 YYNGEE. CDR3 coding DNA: TGTGCCAGCAGCGTAGCCCCGACAGGGGGAAACTATGGCTACACCTTC. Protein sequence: CASSVAPTGGNYGYTF.

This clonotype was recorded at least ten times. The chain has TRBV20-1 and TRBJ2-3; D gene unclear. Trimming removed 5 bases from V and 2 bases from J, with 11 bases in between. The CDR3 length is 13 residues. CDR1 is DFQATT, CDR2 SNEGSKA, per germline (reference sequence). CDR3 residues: CSALDVNTDTQYF. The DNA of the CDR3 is TGCAGTGCTTTGGACGTAAACACAGATACGCAGTATTTT.

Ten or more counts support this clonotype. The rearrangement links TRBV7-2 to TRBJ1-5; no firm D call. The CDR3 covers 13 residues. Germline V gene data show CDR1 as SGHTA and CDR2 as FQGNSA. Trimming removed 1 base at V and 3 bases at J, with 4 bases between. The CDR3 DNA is TGTGCCAGCAGCTTAGACACCAATCAGCCCCAGCATTTT. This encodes CASSLDTNQPQHF. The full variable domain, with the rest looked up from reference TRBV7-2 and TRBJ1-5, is GAGVSQSPSNKVTEKGKDVELRCDPISGHTALYWYRQSLGQGLEFLIYFQGNSAPDKSGLPSDRFSAERTGGSVSTLTIQRTQQEDSAVYLCASSLDTNQPQHFGDGTRLSIL.

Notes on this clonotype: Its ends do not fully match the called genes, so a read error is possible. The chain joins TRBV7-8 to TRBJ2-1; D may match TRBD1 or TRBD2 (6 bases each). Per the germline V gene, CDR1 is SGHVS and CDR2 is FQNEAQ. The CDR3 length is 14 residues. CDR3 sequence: CASSLSGAYNERFF. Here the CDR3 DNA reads TGTGCCAGCAGCTTATCGGGGGCCTACAATGAGCGGTTCTTC.

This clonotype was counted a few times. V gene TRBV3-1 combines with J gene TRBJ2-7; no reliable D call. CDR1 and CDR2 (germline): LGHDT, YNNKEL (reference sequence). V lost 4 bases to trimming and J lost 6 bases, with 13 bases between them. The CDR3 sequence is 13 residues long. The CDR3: CASSPTHASEQYF. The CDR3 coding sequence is TGTGCCAGCAGCCCCACCCACGCGAGCGAGCAGTACTTC.

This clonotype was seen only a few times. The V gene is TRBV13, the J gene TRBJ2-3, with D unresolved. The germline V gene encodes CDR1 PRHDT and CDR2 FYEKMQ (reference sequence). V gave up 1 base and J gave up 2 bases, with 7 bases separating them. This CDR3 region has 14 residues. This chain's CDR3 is CASSLAIYTDTQYF. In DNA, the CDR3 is TGTGCCAGCAGCTTAGCCATTTACACAGATACGCAGTATTTT.

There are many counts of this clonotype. The CDR3 DNA sequence: TGCGCCAGCAGCTTGAAACAGGGGAATTCACCCCTCCACTTT. Protein sequence: CASSLKQGNSPLHF. The chain joins TRBV5-1 to TRBJ1-6; the match to TRBD1 covers 7 bases. With 1 base clipped from V and 7 bases from J, the junction kept 2 bases outside the gene matches. Germline CDR1 reads SGHRS; CDR2 reads YFSETQ. The CDR3 contains 14 residues.

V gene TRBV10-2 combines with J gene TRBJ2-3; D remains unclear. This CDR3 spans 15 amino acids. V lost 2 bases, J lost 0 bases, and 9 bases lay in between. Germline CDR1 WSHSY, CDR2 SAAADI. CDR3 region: CASSERNPSTDTQYF. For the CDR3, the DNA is TGCGCCAGCAGTGAGCGAAATCCTAGCACAGATACGCAGTATTTT.

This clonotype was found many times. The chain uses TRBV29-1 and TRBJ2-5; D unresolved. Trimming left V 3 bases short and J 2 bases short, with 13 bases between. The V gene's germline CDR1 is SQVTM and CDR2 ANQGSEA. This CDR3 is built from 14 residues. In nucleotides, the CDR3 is TGCAGCGTTGATTTTGTCGCAGGACAAGAGACCCAGTACTTC. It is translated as CSVDFVAGQETQYF.

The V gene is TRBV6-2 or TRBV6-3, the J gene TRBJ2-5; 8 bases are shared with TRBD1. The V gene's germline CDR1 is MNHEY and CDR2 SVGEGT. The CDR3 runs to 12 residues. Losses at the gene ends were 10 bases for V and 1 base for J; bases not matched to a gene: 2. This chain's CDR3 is CATGQGQETQYF. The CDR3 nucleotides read TGTGCCACTGGACAGGGCCAAGAGACCCAGTACTTC.

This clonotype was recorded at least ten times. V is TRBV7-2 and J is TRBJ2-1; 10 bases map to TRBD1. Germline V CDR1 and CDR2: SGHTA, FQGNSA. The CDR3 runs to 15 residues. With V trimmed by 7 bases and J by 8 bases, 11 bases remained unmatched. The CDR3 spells CASNLRQGAGDEQFF. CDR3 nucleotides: TGTGCCAGCAACCTAAGACAGGGGGCTGGCGATGAGCAGTTCTTC.

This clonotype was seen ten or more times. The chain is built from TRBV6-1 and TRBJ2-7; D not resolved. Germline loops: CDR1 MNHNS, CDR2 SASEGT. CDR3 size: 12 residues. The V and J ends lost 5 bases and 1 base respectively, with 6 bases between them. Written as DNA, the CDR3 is TGTGCCAGCAGTCCTCATTCCTACGAGCAGTACTTC. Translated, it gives CASSPHSYEQYF.

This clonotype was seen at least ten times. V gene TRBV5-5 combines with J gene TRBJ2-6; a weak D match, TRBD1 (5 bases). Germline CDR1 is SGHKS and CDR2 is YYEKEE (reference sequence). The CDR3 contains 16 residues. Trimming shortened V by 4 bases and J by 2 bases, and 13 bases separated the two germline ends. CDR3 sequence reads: CASSIEGAPGANVLTF. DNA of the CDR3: TGTGCCAGCAGCATCGAAGGGGCGCCTGGGGCCAACGTCCTGACTTTC. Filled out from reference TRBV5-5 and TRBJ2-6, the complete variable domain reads DAGVTQSPTHLIKTRGQQVTLRCSPISGHKSVSWYQQVLGQGPQFIFQYYEKEERGRGNFPDRFSARQFPNYSSELNVNALLLGDSALYLCASSIEGAPGANVLTFGAGSRLTVL.

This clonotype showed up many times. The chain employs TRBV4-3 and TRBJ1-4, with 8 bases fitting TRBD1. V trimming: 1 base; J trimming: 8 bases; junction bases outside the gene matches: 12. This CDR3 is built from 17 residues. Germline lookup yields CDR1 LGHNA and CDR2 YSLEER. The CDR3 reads CASSQALHRGAQEKLFF. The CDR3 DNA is TGCGCCAGCAGCCAAGCCTTACACAGGGGGGCGCAAGAAAAACTGTTTTTT.

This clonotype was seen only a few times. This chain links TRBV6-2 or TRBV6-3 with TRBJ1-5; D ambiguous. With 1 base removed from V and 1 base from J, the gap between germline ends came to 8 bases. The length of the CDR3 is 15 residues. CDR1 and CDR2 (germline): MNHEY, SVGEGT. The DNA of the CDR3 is TGTGCCAGCAGTTACTGGGGTCGGAGCAATCAGCCCCAGCATTTT. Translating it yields CASSYWGRSNQPQHF.

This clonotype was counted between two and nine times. CDR3 nucleotides: TGTGCCAGCAGCCAAGATCTGGCTTCGCAGTATTTT. Its translation: CASSQDLASQYF. This chain uses TRBV4-2 with TRBJ2-3; unclear D gene. The germline V gene has CDR1 LGHNA and CDR2 YNFKEQ. Trimming stripped 0 bases from V and 10 bases from J, with 8 bases between. The CDR3 contains 12 residues.

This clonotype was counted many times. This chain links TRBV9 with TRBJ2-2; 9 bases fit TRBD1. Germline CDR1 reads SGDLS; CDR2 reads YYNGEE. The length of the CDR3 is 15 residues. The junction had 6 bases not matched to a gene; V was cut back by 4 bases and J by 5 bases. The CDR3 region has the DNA TGTGCCAGCAGCCGGACAGGGGCTAGGACCGGGGAGCTGTTTTTT. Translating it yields CASSRTGARTGELFF.

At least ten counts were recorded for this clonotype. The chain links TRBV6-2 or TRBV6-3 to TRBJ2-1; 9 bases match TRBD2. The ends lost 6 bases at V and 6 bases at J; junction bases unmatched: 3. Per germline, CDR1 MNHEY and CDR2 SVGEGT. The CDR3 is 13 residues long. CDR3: CASRGTSSNEQFF. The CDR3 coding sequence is TGTGCCAGCAGAGGGACTAGCTCCAATGAGCAGTTCTTC.

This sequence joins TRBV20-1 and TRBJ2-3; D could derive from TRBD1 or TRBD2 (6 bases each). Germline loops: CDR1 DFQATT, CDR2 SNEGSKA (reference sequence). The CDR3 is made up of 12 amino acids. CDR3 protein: CRTGLSTDTQYF. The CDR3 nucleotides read TGCAGGACAGGACTAAGCACAGATACGCAGTATTTT.

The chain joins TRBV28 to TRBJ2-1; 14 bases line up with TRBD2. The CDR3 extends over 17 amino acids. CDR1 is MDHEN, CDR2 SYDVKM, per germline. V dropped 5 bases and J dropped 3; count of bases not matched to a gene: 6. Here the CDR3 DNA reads TGTGCCAGCAGTACCGGGACTAGCGGGGGATACTACAATGAGCAGTTCTTC. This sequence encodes CASSTGTSGGYYNEQFF.

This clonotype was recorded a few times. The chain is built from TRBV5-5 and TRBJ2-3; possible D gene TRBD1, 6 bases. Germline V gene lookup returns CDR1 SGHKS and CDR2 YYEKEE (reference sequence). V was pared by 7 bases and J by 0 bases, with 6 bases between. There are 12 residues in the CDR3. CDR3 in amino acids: CASGQSTDTQYF. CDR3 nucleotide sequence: TGTGCCAGCGGACAGAGCACAGATACGCAGTATTTT.

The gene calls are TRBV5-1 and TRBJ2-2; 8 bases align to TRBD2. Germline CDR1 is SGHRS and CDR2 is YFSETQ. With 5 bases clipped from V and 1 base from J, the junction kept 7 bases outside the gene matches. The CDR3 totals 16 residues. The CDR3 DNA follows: TGCGCCAGCAGTTCCCTCCGGGAGGGGAACACCGGGGAGCTGTTTTTT. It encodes CASSSLREGNTGELFF.

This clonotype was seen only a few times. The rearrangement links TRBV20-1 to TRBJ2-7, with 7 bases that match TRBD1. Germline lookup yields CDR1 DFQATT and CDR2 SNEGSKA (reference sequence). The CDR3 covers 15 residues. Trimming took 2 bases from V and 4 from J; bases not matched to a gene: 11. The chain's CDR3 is CSARTTGTVAYEQYF. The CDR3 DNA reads TGCAGTGCTAGAACCACCGGGACAGTTGCGTACGAGCAGTACTTC.

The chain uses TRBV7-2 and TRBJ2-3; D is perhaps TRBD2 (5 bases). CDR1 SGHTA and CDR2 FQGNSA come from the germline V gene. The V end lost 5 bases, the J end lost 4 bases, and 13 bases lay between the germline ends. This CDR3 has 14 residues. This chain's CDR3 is CASSPQAASDTQYF. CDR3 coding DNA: TGTGCCAGCAGCCCCCAAGCGGCCTCAGATACGCAGTATTTT.

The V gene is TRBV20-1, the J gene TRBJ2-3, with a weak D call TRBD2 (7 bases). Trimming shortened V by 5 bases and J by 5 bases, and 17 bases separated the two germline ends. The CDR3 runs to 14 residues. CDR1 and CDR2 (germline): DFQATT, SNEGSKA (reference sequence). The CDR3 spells CSAGGATQRDTQYF. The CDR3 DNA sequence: TGCAGTGCTGGGGGGGCCACACAAAGAGATACGCAGTATTTT.

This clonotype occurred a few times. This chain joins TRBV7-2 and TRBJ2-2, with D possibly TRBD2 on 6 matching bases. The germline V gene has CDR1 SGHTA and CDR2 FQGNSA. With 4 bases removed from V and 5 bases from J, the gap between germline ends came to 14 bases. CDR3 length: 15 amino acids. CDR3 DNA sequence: TGTGCCAGCAGCTCGGGACTGTCGATAACCGGGGAGCTGTTTTTT. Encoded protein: CASSSGLSITGELFF.